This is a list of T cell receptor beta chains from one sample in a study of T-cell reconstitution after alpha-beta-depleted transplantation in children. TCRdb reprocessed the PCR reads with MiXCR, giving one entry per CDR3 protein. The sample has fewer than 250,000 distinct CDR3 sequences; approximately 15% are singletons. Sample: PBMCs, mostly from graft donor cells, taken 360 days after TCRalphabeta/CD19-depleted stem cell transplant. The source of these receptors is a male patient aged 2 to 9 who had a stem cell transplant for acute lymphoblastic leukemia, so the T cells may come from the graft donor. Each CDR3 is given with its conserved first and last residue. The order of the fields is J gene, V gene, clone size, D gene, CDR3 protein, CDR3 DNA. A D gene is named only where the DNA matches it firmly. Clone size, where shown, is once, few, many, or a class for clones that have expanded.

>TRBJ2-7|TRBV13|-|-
CASSSRRHEQYF
TGTGCCAGCAGCTCCCGGCGGCACGAGCAGTACTTC
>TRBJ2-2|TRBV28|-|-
CAISARGAPGELFF
TGTGCCATCAGCGCAAGGGGCGCGCCCGGGGAGCTGTTTTTT
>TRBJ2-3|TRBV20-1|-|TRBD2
CSARTSGSYDTQYF
TGCAGTGCTAGAACTAGCGGGAGTTACGATACGCAGTATTTT
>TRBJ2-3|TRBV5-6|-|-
CANSQLEGSTDTQYF
TGTGCCAACAGCCAACTAGAGGGAAGCACAGATACGCAGTATTTT
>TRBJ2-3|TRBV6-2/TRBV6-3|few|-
CASSYSQPGVVGTDTQYF
TGTGCCAGCAGTTACTCTCAGCCCGGGGTAGTCGGCACAGATACGCAGTATTTT
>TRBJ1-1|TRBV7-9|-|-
CASSSAGNTEAFF
TGTGCCAGCAGCTCGGCAGGGAACACTGAAGCTTTCTTT
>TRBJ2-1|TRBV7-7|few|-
CASSLVPFRGDEQFF
TGTGCCAGCAGCTTAGTGCCATTTCGCGGGGATGAGCAGTTCTTC
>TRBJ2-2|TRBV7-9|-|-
CASSLRSTGELFF
TGTGCCAGCAGCTTAAGGTCAACCGGGGAGCTGTTTTTT
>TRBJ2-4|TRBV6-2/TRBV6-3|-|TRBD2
CASSFRAGLDIQYF
TGTGCCAGCAGTTTCAGAGCGGGGTTAGACATTCAGTACTTC
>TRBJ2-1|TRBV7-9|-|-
CASSLVGGGNEQFF
TGTGCCAGCAGCTTAGTAGGGGGTGGCAATGAGCAGTTCTTC
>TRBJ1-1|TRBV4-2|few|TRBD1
CASSQGPGTGLNTEAFF
TGTGCCAGCAGCCAAGGTCCCGGGACAGGTTTGAACACTGAAGCTTTCTTT
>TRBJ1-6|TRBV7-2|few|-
CASSPGRIPSPLHF
TGTGCCAGCAGCCCGGGCAGGATTCCTTCACCCCTCCACTTT
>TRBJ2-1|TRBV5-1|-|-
CASSLATSSVDGEQFF
TGCGCCAGCAGCTTGGCCACATCTAGCGTTGACGGTGAGCAGTTCTTC
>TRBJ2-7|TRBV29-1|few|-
CSVESQGYEQYF
TGCAGCGTTGAAAGCCAGGGCTACGAGCAGTACTTC
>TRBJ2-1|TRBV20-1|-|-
CSAGKPAGNKQFF
TGCAGTGCTGGGAAGCCCGCAGGGAATAAGCAGTTCTTC
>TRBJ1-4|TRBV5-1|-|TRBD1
CASSLAGGGNEKLFF
TGCGCCAGCAGCTTGGCAGGGGGAGGGAATGAAAAACTGTTTTTT
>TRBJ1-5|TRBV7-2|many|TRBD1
CASSLGDRGPYQPQHF
TGTGCCAGCAGCTTAGGAGACAGGGGGCCCTATCAGCCCCAGCATTTT
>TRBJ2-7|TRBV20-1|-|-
CSARAPEGVGYEQYF
TGCAGTGCTAGAGCCCCTGAAGGGGTCGGGTACGAGCAGTACTTC
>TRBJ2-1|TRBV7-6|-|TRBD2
CASSLSSGGNRGGQFF
TGTGCCAGCAGCTTGTCTAGCGGGGGGAACAGGGGAGGGCAGTTCTTC
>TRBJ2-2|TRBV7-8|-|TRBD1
CASSFNHRGVTGELFF
TGTGCCAGCAGCTTCAACCACAGGGGGGTCACCGGGGAGCTGTTTTTT
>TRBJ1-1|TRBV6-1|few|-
CASNAWVYAFF
TGTGCCAGCAACGCATGGGTTTATGCTTTCTTT
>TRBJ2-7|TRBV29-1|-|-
CSVSTVTYEQYF
TGCAGCGTTTCGACGGTGACCTACGAGCAGTACTTC
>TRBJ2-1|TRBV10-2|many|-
CASSEGQSSYNEQFF
TGCGCCAGCAGTGAAGGTCAGAGCTCCTACAATGAGCAGTTCTTC
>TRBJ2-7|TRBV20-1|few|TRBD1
CSASFRQGSYEQYF
TGCAGTGCTAGTTTCCGACAGGGTAGTTACGAGCAGTACTTC
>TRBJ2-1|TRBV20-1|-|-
CSATFTGNNEQFF
TGCAGTGCAACCTTCACAGGGAACAATGAGCAGTTCTTC
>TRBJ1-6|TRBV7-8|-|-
CASSLVGGSGNSPLHF
TGTGCCAGCAGCTTAGTGGGGGGTTCGGGCAATTCACCCCTCCACTTT
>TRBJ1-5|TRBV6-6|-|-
CASSGRDQPQHF
TGTGCCAGTTCCGGGAGGGATCAGCCCCAGCATTTT
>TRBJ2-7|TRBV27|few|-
CASSYAGAIYEQYF
TGTGCCAGCAGTTATGCGGGGGCAATCTACGAGCAGTACTTC
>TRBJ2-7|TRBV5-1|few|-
CASSEPQGSYEQYF
TGCGCCAGCAGCGAACCACAGGGTTCCTACGAGCAGTACTTC
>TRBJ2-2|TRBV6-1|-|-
CASRATTGRGLFF
TGTGCCAGCAGAGCTACAACCGGACGCGGGCTGTTTTTT
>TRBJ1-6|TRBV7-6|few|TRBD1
CASSFGQGHGGSPLHF
TGTGCCAGCAGCTTCGGACAGGGGCATGGAGGTTCACCCCTCCACTTT
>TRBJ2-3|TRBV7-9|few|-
CASSLATHSSTDTQYF
TGTGCCAGCAGCTTAGCGACGCACTCTAGCACAGATACGCAGTATTTT
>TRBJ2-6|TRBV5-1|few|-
CASSLANTGPGANVLTF
TGCGCCAGCAGCTTGGCCAATACAGGTCCTGGGGCCAACGTCCTGACTTTC
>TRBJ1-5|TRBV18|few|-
CASSRAAHQPQHF
TGTGCCAGCTCACGTGCAGCGCATCAGCCCCAGCATTTT